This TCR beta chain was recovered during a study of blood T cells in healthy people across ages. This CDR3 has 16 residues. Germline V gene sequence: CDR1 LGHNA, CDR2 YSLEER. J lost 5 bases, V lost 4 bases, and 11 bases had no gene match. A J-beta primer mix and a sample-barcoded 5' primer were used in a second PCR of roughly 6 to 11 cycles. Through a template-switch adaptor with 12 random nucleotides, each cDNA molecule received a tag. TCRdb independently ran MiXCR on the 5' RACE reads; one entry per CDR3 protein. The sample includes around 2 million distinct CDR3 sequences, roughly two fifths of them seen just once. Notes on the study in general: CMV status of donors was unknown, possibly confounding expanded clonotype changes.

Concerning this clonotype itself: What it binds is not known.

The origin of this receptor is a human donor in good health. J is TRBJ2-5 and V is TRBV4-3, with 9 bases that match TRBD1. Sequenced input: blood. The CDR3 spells CASSRSTGGGFETQYF. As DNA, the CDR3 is TGCGCCAGCAGCCGGTCTACAGGGGGCGGTTTTGAGACCCAGTACTTC.